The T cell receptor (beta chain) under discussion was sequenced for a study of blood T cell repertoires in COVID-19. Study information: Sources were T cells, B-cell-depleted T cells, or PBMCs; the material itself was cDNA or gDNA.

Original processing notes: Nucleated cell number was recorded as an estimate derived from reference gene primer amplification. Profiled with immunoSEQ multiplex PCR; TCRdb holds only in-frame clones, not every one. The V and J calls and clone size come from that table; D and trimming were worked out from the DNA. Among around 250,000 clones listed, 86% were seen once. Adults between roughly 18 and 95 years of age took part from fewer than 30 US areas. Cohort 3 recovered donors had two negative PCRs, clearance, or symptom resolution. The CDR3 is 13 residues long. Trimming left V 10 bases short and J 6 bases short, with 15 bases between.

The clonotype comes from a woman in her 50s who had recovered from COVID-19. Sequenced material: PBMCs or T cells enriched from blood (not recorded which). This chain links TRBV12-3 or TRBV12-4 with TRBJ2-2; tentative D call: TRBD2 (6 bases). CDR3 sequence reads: CATRDFSPGELFF. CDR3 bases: TGTGCCACCAGGGACTTTTCGCCCGGGGAGCTGTTTTTT.